This T cell receptor beta chain comes out of a study of T cell responses to AZD1222 COVID-19 vaccine. General study points: An increase in Spike-specific TCR breadth and depth was observed after two AZD1222 doses. As reported, nearly half of all spike-specific TCRs target variant regions that are unmutated. There were vaccine-associated CD4 TCRs across spike, dominant at 160-218 and 743-854.

About this clone: The antigen is undetermined.

Only in-frame clones appear in the TCRdb table, and some are missing; sequencing was by immunoSEQ multiplex PCR. Counted here are more than 95,000 clones, 85% to 95% occurring once; the ten biggest clones make up 2.5% to 3.5%. The J segment lost 8 bases and the V segment lost 10 bases, leaving 10 bases of the junction unmatched. Germline CDR1 and CDR2: WNHNN and SYGVQD (reference sequence). This CDR3 contains 14 residues. The clonotype comes from an adult in good health. The material was peripheral blood, obtained on day 0 of AZD1222 vaccination. This chain uses TRBV10-1 with TRBJ1-5, with TRBD1 matching over 11 bases. The CDR3 loop reads CATPIRDRGKPQHF. DNA of the CDR3: TGCGCCACCCCTATCCGGGACAGGGGGAAGCCCCAGCATTTT.